This T cell receptor (beta chain) was captured in a study of regulatory T cells in long-lasting Graves disease. The V gene lost 1 base and the J gene lost 3 bases, with 7 bases spanning the gap. Germline CDR1 reads SEHNR; CDR2 reads FQNEAQ (reference sequence). CDR3 length: 14 amino acids. In its sample, this clonotype was seen a few times. Its antigen is currently unknown. Time point described: persistent/refractory GD, antithyroid drugs over 5 years with positive TRAb. From PBMCs, RNA was extracted and then used to make the TCR library. Building of the TCR beta libraries involved iRepertoire HTBI primers and Arm-PCR of CDR3 regions. Source study methods: About 62 TRBV and about 14 TRBJ segments were identified across samples. MiXCR was run by TCRdb on the multiplex PCR reads, yielding one entry per CDR3 protein. V and J calls and clone size were set by TCRdb, not the authors. The data contain around 430,000 distinct CDR3 sequences, approximately 22% of them singletons.

Study findings and constraints: When disease was persistent, TRBV28, TRBJ1-2 and TRBJ2-5 were the favored segments.

The chain combines TRBV7-9 with TRBJ1-5; tentatively, D is TRBD1 (5 bases). The receptor's source is a female donor with Graves disease. The sequences come from peripheral blood mononuclear cells (PBMCs), collected when the disease was refractory, from a patient treated with antithyroid drugs. CDR3 in amino acids: CASSLGGLNQPQHF. DNA of the CDR3: TGTGCCAGCAGCTTAGGGGGCCTCAATCAGCCCCAGCATTTT.